The 13 T cell receptor beta chains given below trace back to one sample, sequenced in a study of beta chain features in type 1 diabetes. Study results and limitations: For Type 1 diabetes patients, all four CD4+ subsets carried TCRB CDR3s that were moderately but significantly shorter.

These receptors' targets are unknown. All of the isolated RNA was reverse transcribed, so expressed TCRB transcripts were sequenced. Sequenced by immunoSEQ multiplex PCR; TCRdb stores in-frame clones only, minus some. The sample has roughly 700,000 clones; 13% are singletons. The sequenced material came from naive CD4+ T cells from blood. These receptors all stem from a man between 18 and 35 years old with type 1 diabetes.

The chain employs TRBV4-1 and TRBJ1-4; weak D call: TRBD1 (6 bases). In germline, CDR1 is MGHRA, CDR2 YSYEKL. V was pared by 4 bases and J by 0 bases, with 12 bases between. This CDR3 comprises 16 residues. In DNA form, the CDR3 reads TGCGCCAGCAGCCCTCCGGGACATGCAACTAATGAAAAACTGTTTTTT. It specifies CASSPPGHATNEKLFF.

Concerning this clone: The same CDR3 arises from other DNA sequences in this sample as well. This chain links TRBV5-1 with TRBJ1-1; D remains ambiguous. The germline V and J ends were trimmed by 1 base and 1 base, with 8 bases remaining between them. Germline assignment: CDR1 SGHRS and CDR2 YFSETQ. The CDR3 totals 14 residues. The CDR3 DNA follows: TGCGCCAGCAGCTTGACTGGCGAGAACACTGAAGCTTTCTTT. Its translation: CASSLTGENTEAFF.

V is TRBV7-7 and J is TRBJ2-1, with unresolved D. Trimming stripped 4 bases from V and 5 bases from J, with 12 bases between. CDR1 is SSHAT and CDR2 is FNYEAQ in the germline V gene (reference sequence). The CDR3 has 14 amino acids. CDR3 region: CASSSTSSHNEQFF. The CDR3, as DNA: TGTGCCAGCAGCTCCACGTCCAGTCACAATGAGCAGTTCTTC.

This clone occurred a few times. This chain connects TRBV6-4 to TRBJ2-3, with a weak D call TRBD1 (6 bases). Trimming pared 5 bases from V and 6 bases from J, leaving 9 bases between. Germline V lookup: CDR1 MRHNA, CDR2 SNTAGT. This CDR3 contains 12 residues. The chain's CDR3 is CASSTGSDTQYF. Written as DNA, the CDR3 is TGTGCCAGCAGTACAGGGTCCGATACGCAGTATTTT.

The V call is TRBV11-2, the J call TRBJ1-1, with D uncertain. V was pared by 0 bases and J by 4 bases, with 9 bases between. The CDR3 is made up of 14 amino acids. Germline V CDR1 and CDR2: SGHAT, FQNNGV. The CDR3 DNA reads as TGTGCCAGCAGCTTAGAATTTTCGAGCACTGAAGCTTTCTTT. Amino acid sequence: CASSLEFSSTEAFF.

The chain recombines TRBV5-6 with TRBJ2-5, with 10 positions matching TRBD2. Germline V CDR1 and CDR2: SGHDT, YYEEEE. Losses at the gene ends were 5 bases for V and 5 bases for J; bases not matched to a gene: 12. The length of the CDR3 is 16 residues. The CDR3 region has the DNA TGTGCCAGCAGTAACACCGGGACTAGCGAGTCGGAGACCCAGTACTTC. This sequence encodes CASSNTGTSESETQYF. The variable domain in full, with the rest retrieved from reference TRBV5-6 and TRBJ2-5, is DAGVTQSPTHLIKTRGQQVTLRCSPKSGHDTVSWYQQALGQGPQFIFQYYEEEERQRGNFPDRFSGHQFPNYSSELNVNALLLGDSALYLCASSNTGTSESETQYFGPGTRLLVL.

The gene calls are TRBV30 and TRBJ2-1; D gene uncertain. The CDR3 runs 13 residues. Germline assignment: CDR1 GTSNPN and CDR2 SVGIG (reference sequence). Deletions cut 4 bases from V and 2 bases from J, with 9 bases between. The CDR3 DNA reads TGTGCCTGGAATAGTCAGACCTACAATGAGCAGTTCTTC. Translating gives CAWNSQTYNEQFF. The complete variable domain, with remaining parts taken from reference TRBV30 and TRBJ2-1, reads SQTIHQWPATLVQPVGSPLSLECTVEGTSNPNLYWYRQAAGRGLQLLFYSVGIGQISSEVPQNLSASRPQDRQFILSSKKLLLSDSGFYLCAWNSQTYNEQFFGPGTRLTVL.

This chain connects TRBV7-2 to TRBJ2-2; D perhaps matches TRBD1 (5 bases). V dropped 6 bases and J dropped 1 base, with 15 bases sitting between them. CDR3 length: 16 residues. Germline V gene lookup returns CDR1 SGHTA and CDR2 FQGNSA. CDR3: CASSQAPTGNTGELFF. For the CDR3, the DNA is TGTGCCAGCAGTCAAGCCCCAACAGGGAACACCGGGGAGCTGTTTTTT.

This clone was observed a handful of times. The chain is built from TRBV18 and TRBJ1-2; the match to TRBD1 covers 7 bases. J was trimmed by 4 bases and V by 2 bases; bases with no gene match: 4. The germline V gene encodes CDR1 KGHSH and CDR2 LQKENI. The CDR3 covers 14 residues. CDR3 nucleotide sequence: TGTGCCAGCTCACCAGGACAGGCAACCTATGGCTACACCTTC. It specifies CASSPGQATYGYTF. The entire variable domain, with the rest obtained from reference TRBV18 and TRBJ1-2, is as follows: NAGVMQNPRHLVRRRGQEARLRCSPMKGHSHVYWYRQLPEEGLKFMVYLQKENIIDESGMPKERFSAEFPKEGPSILRIQQVVRGDSAAYFCASSPGQATYGYTFGSGTRLTVV.

V gene TRBV6-5 combines with J gene TRBJ2-7, with D hard to call. The V and J ends lost 5 bases and 0 bases respectively, with 8 bases between them. The CDR3 loop spans 13 amino acids. Germline CDR1 reads MNHEY; CDR2 reads SVGAGI. CDR3 DNA: TGTGCCAGCAGTGCCCGAATCTCCTACGAGCAGTACTTC. It translates to CASSARISYEQYF.

The chain has TRBV18 and TRBJ1-1; no clear D. Between the trimmed V and J ends, which lost 3 bases and 1 base, there was a span of 9 bases. CDR3 size: 14 residues. Germline loops: CDR1 KGHSH, CDR2 LQKENI. The CDR3 protein is CASSPVGQNTEAFF. In nucleotides, the CDR3 is TGTGCCAGCTCACCGGTCGGCCAGAACACTGAAGCTTTCTTT.

DNA of the CDR3: TGTGCCAGCTCACCGGGACTAGCGGGGGAGCAGTTCTTC. Its protein is CASSPGLAGEQFF. The rearrangement links TRBV18 to TRBJ2-1, with 13 bases lining up with TRBD2. CDR1 is KGHSH and CDR2 is LQKENI in the germline V gene. J gave up 10 bases and V 3 bases, and 0 bases lay outside the gene matches. This CDR3 contains 13 residues.

This chain joins TRBV9 and TRBJ1-2; TRBD1 might be the D (6 bases). V lost 3 bases, J lost 7 bases, and 22 bases lay in between. CDR1 and CDR2 (germline): SGDLS, YYNGEE. The CDR3 totals 16 residues. The CDR3 nucleotides are TGTGCCAGCAGCGCCCAAAACAGGGATTATATAGGTGGCTACACCTTC. Protein sequence: CASSAQNRDYIGGYTF.